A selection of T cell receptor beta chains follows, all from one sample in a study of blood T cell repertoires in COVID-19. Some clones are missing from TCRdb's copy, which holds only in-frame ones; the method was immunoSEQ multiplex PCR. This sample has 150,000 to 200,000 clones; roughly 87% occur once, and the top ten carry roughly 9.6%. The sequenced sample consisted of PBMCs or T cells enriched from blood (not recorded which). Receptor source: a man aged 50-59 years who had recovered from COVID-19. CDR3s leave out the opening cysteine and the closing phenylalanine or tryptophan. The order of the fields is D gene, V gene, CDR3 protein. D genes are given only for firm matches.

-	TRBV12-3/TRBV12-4	ASSSRGINEQF
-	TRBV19	ASSISLLPNNEQF
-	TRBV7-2	ASTPDRATNEKLF
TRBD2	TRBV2	ASSELASGGATDTQY
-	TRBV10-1	ASSDVGHINEKLF
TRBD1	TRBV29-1	SVDGTGPGYT
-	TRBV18	ASSPNLYEQY
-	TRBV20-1	SAGEETQY
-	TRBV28	ASSLAGIDQETQY
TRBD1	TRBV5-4	ASSPQGLNEKLF
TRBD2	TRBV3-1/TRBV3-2	ASGGTTGANVLT
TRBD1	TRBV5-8	ASSSWTGFTGELF
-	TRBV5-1	ASGEQGQETQY
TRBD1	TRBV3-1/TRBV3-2	ASSHGQGPINYGYT
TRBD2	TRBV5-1	ASSFGPGLAINEQY
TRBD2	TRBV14	ASSQRAGGINEQF
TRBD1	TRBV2	ASSDYRGTEAF
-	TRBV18	ASSPPRSSYNEQF